A selection of T cell receptor beta chains follows, all from one sample in a study of Tregs in tolerant kidney transplant recipients. This table comes from immunoSEQ multiplex PCR, and its TCRdb copy is limited to in-frame clones, with some not included. The table records roughly 250,000 clones, 65% to 85% of them present only once. What was sequenced was CD4+ T cells from blood. These TCRs come from a human donor in good health. CDR3s include the opening cysteine and the closing phenylalanine or tryptophan. A D gene is named only where the DNA matches it firmly. Size is omitted from some rows. Given values are once, few, many or a class for expanded clones.

V,J,size,D,DNA,CDR3
TRBV25-1,TRBJ2-5,NA,TRBD1,TGTGCCAGCAGTCGTACAGGGGGCTTCGAGACCCAGTACTTC,CASSRTGGFETQYF
TRBV6-6,TRBJ1-5,NA,TRBD1,TGTGCCAGCAGTTCCACGGACAGGGGTGGGAATCAGCCCCAGCATTTT,CASSSTDRGGNQPQHF
TRBV6-5,TRBJ1-4,NA,NA,TGTGCCAGCAGTTACGGGAAGAGTGAAGAAAAACTGTTTTTT,CASSYGKSEEKLFF
TRBV5-1,TRBJ2-1,NA,NA,TGCGCCAGCAGCTTGGCCAAGGCGGGAGGGCCAGGGGGCCCTTGGGATGAGCAGTTCTTC,CASSLAKAGGPGGPWDEQFF
TRBV7-2,TRBJ2-5,NA,NA,TGTGCCAGCAGCCCACGACTAGTGATGGAGACCCAGTACTTC,CASSPRLVMETQYF
TRBV6-1,TRBJ1-1,NA,NA,TGTGCCAGCAGTGTTGACGGATCGATCGCTTTCTTT,CASSVDGSIAFF
TRBV30,TRBJ1-5,few,NA,TGTGCCTGGAGAGCCGGGGGGCGGGGGGATCAGCCCCAGCATTTT,CAWRAGGRGDQPQHF
TRBV19,TRBJ2-1,NA,TRBD2,TGTGCCAGTAGTCTGGGACTAGCGGACTTCTACAATGAGCAGTTCTTC,CASSLGLADFYNEQFF
TRBV9,TRBJ2-2,once,TRBD2,TGTGCCAGCAGCGTAGTCCCTAGCGGGAGCCGAGGGGAGCTGTTTTTT,CASSVVPSGSRGELFF
TRBV9,TRBJ1-3,NA,NA,TGTGCCAGCAGCGTATCTGGGGGACACACCATATATTTT,CASSVSGGHTIYF
TRBV6-8,TRBJ1-2,NA,NA,TGTGCCAGCAGTTATTCCCGGGGGCGCGACTATGGCTACACCTTC,CASSYSRGRDYGYTF
TRBV9,TRBJ1-1,NA,NA,TGTGCCAGCAGCCCCACAGGGATAATGAACACTGAAGCTTTCTTT,CASSPTGIMNTEAFF
TRBV5-4,TRBJ2-7,NA,TRBD1,TGTGCCAGCAGCTTGGAAGGGACAGCCCTCGAGCAGTACTTC,CASSLEGTALEQYF
TRBV5-1,TRBJ2-2,NA,NA,TGCGCCAGCAGCTTGCGGACCTCTGAGGGCGGGGAGCTGTTTTTT,CASSLRTSEGGELFF